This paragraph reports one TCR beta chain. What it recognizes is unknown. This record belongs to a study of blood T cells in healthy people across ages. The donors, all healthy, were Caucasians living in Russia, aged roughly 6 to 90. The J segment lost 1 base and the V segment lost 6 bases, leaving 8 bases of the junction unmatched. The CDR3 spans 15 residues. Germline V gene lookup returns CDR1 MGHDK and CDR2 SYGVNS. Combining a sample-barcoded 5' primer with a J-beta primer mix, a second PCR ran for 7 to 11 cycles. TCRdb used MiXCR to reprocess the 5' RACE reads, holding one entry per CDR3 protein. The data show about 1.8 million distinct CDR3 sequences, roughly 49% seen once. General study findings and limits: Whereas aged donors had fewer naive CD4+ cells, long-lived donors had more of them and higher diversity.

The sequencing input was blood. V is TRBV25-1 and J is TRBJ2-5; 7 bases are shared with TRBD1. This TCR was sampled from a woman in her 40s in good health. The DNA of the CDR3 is TGTGCCAGCAGAGGGACAGTTAAAATCCAAGAGACCCAGTACTTC. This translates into CASRGTVKIQETQYF.